A selection of T cell receptor beta chains follows, all from one sample in a study of T-cell memory formation after mild COVID-19. TCRdb ran MiXCR on the 5' RACE reads and lists one entry per CDR3 protein. The sample shows roughly 340,000 distinct CDR3 sequences, 20% to 25% of them seen only once. The sample consisted of PBMCs or a T cell subset sorted from them (not recorded which). The receptors derive from a man in his late teens or twenties who had mild COVID-19 (a few samples of this study predate the infection). Cell type and time point are not known. CDR3s include the opening cysteine and the closing phenylalanine or tryptophan. The D gene is left open where the match is weak. Clone size is given for some rows only: seen once, a few or many times, or a class if the clone is expanded.

d_call j_call clone_size v_call cdr3_aa cdr3_nt
. TRBJ2-5 . TRBV6-2/TRBV6-3 CAVAGQVQETQYF TGTGCCGTGGCGGGACAAGTCCAAGAGACCCAGTACTTC
TRBD1 TRBJ1-2 . TRBV27 CASQTGATLGYTF TGTGCCAGCCAGACAGGGGCCACTCTGGGCTACACCTTC
. TRBJ2-7 . TRBV4-3 CASSQDLAGSYEQYF TGCGCCAGCAGCCAAGATTTGGCCGGATCCTACGAGCAGTACTTC
. TRBJ2-1 many TRBV29-1 CSVRGDNYNEQFF TGCAGTGTTAGAGGGGATAACTACAATGAGCAGTTCTTC
. TRBJ1-2 few TRBV4-3 CASSQAASPNYGYTF TGCGCCAGCAGCCAAGCGGCCAGCCCTAACTATGGCTACACCTTC
. TRBJ1-1 many TRBV7-6 CASSTQPGTEAFF TGTGCCAGCAGCACCCAACCAGGGACTGAAGCTTTCTTT
. TRBJ1-1 few TRBV25-1 CASIRSEVNTEAFF TGTGCCAGCATAAGGTCTGAGGTGAACACTGAAGCTTTCTTT
TRBD1 TRBJ1-6 few TRBV12-3/TRBV12-4 CASSPQGVGSPLHF TGTGCCAGCAGTCCACAGGGGGTGGGTTCACCCCTCCACTTT
TRBD2 TRBJ2-1 . TRBV6-2/TRBV6-3 CASSPGLAGGLGNEQFF TGTGCCAGCAGCCCCGGTTTAGCGGGGGGGCTGGGCAATGAGCAGTTCTTC
. TRBJ1-1 . TRBV29-1 CSVVRLMNTEAFF TGCAGCGTTGTTAGGCTCATGAACACTGAAGCTTTCTTT
. TRBJ2-3 few TRBV6-5 CATHGTLHSSTDTQYF TGTGCCACCCACGGGACACTCCACTCCAGCACAGATACGCAGTATTTT
. TRBJ2-6 . TRBV11-2 CASSAGLRTNVLTF TGTGCCAGCAGTGCAGGATTGAGGACCAACGTCCTGACTTTC
. TRBJ2-5 . TRBV6-2/TRBV6-3 CASSRRETQYF TGTGCCAGCAGTAGGCGTGAGACCCAGTACTTC
. TRBJ2-1 few TRBV7-9 CASGQGGNEQFF TGTGCCAGCGGCCAGGGAGGCAATGAGCAGTTCTTC
TRBD1 TRBJ1-5 . TRBV2 CASRGDRGQPQHF TGTGCCAGCCGGGGGGACAGGGGTCAGCCCCAGCATTTT
. TRBJ2-3 . TRBV19 CASSISGQGGDRRTDTQYF TGTGCCAGTAGTATTTCGGGGCAGGGTGGCGATAGACGCACAGATACGCAGTATTTT
. TRBJ1-6 few TRBV12-3/TRBV12-4 CASRQVGRESSPLHF TGTGCCAGCAGGCAGGTGGGCAGGGAGAGTTCACCCCTCCACTTT
TRBD1 TRBJ2-5 few TRBV20-1 CSAGGQGAWETQYF TGCAGTGCGGGAGGACAGGGGGCATGGGAGACCCAGTACTTC
. TRBJ1-3 . TRBV5-6 CASSLMGNTIYF TGTGCCAGCAGCTTGATGGGGAACACCATATATTTT
. TRBJ2-3 . TRBV7-9 CASTGVGSTDTQYF TGTGCCAGCACTGGGGTGGGGAGCACAGATACGCAGTATTTT
. TRBJ2-4 . TRBV9 CASSVEQSPSIQYF TGTGCCAGCAGCGTAGAACAGAGCCCAAGCATTCAGTACTTC
. TRBJ1-3 . TRBV9 CASTPRVGNTIYF TGTGCCAGCACCCCAAGGGTCGGAAACACCATATATTTT
TRBD1 TRBJ1-1 few TRBV6-8 CASSPERTGQMNTEAFF TGTGCCAGCAGTCCCGAGAGAACGGGACAGATGAACACTGAAGCTTTCTTT
. TRBJ1-4 . TRBV6-1 CASSRGQANEKLFF TGTGCCAGCAGTCGGGGGCAGGCTAATGAAAAACTGTTTTTT
. TRBJ2-4 few TRBV5-4 CASSLVKRGKNIQYF TGTGCCAGCAGCTTGGTTAAGAGGGGCAAAAACATTCAGTACTTC
. TRBJ1-1 many TRBV5-1 CASRGQMNTEAFF TGCGCCAGCAGAGGACAGATGAACACTGAAGCTTTCTTT
. TRBJ2-1 many TRBV6-2/TRBV6-3 CASRRDVGHLSYNEQFF TGTGCCAGCAGGCGAGACGTGGGACACCTCTCCTACAATGAGCAGTTCTTC
. TRBJ1-2 many TRBV7-2 CASSPPGVDNGYTF TGTGCCAGCAGCCCCCCCGGCGTGGACAATGGCTACACCTTC
TRBD1 TRBJ2-1 . TRBV15 CATSREGQGADNEQFF TGTGCCACCAGCAGAGAAGGACAGGGGGCGGACAATGAGCAGTTCTTC
. TRBJ2-3 . TRBV6-1 CASSEPALDTQYF TGTGCCAGCAGTGAGCCGGCCTTAGATACGCAGTATTTT
. TRBJ2-5 few TRBV29-1 CSVRRGARETQYF TGCAGCGTTCGTCGGGGGGCCAGGGAGACCCAGTACTTC
. TRBJ1-3 . TRBV29-1 CSVERGVSGNTIYF TGCAGCGTTGAGCGCGGGGTCTCTGGAAACACCATATATTTT
. TRBJ2-7 . TRBV27 CASMGWNLDEQYF TGTGCCAGCATGGGTTGGAATTTAGACGAGCAGTACTTC
TRBD2 TRBJ2-3 . TRBV24-1 CATEVKEGTSVTDTQYF TGTGCCACCGAGGTTAAAGAAGGGACTAGCGTTACAGATACGCAGTATTTT
TRBD1 TRBJ1-2 . TRBV5-1 CASSPDRAAGGYTF TGCGCCAGCAGCCCGGACAGGGCCGCTGGGGGCTACACCTTC
TRBD1 TRBJ1-2 . TRBV6-5 CASSYEYRGRRNYGYTF TGTGCCAGCAGTTACGAGTACAGGGGGCGACGTAACTATGGCTACACCTTC
. TRBJ2-3 . TRBV29-1 CSVDGWGISTDTQYF TGCAGCGTTGACGGGTGGGGGATAAGCACAGATACGCAGTATTTT
. TRBJ1-5 few TRBV15 CATSRERGGPQHF TGTGCCACCAGCAGAGAGAGGGGTGGGCCCCAGCATTTT
. TRBJ1-2 . TRBV9 CASSAENYGYTF TGTGCCAGCAGCGCAGAGAACTATGGCTACACCTTC
. TRBJ1-4 . TRBV9 CASSGNLDEKLFF TGTGCCAGCAGCGGGAACCTCGATGAAAAACTGTTTTTT
. TRBJ2-2 . TRBV2 CASAPGQTNTGELFF TGTGCCAGCGCCCCGGGACAAACGAACACCGGGGAGCTGTTTTTT
. TRBJ2-7 . TRBV20-1 CSASPQQYEQYF TGCAGTGCTAGTCCCCAGCAGTACGAGCAGTACTTC
TRBD2 TRBJ2-2 . TRBV5-5 CASTPFPSGGAGELFF TGTGCCAGCACCCCCTTCCCGAGCGGGGGGGCCGGGGAGCTGTTTTTT
. TRBJ1-4 few TRBV6-1 CASSERQTQGKLFF TGTGCCAGCAGTGAGAGGCAGACCCAGGGGAAACTGTTTTTT
TRBD2 TRBJ2-1 few TRBV20-1 CSARTFSGGNEQFF TGCAGTGCTAGAACGTTTAGCGGGGGGAATGAGCAGTTCTTC
TRBD1 TRBJ1-5 . TRBV6-1 CASSIFRDSINQPQHF TGTGCCAGCAGTATTTTCCGGGACAGTATCAATCAGCCCCAGCATTTT
. TRBJ1-1 . TRBV20-1 CSAKHEGGVSTEAFF TGCAGTGCTAAGCATGAGGGGGGGGTGAGCACTGAAGCTTTCTTT
. TRBJ1-5 . TRBV6-5 CASTPSGGLNQPQHF TGTGCCAGCACCCCCTCTGGGGGTCTCAATCAGCCCCAGCATTTT
TRBD1 TRBJ1-5 many TRBV10-3 CAISDVGQGKHQPQHF TGTGCCATCAGTGATGTGGGACAGGGGAAACATCAGCCCCAGCATTTT
. TRBJ1-6 . TRBV3-1 CASSQNGEGTTLHF TGTGCCAGCAGCCAAAATGGGGAGGGTACAACCCTCCACTTT